These 11 T cell receptor beta chains were all obtained from the same sample, sequenced in a study of response to subunit inactivated influenza vaccine. TCRdb recomputed calls from the RT-PCR reads with MiXCR, one row per CDR3 protein. The sample includes about 650,000 distinct CDR3 sequences, 14% seen only once; the top ten take 7.5% to 8%. The specimen was PBMCs from blood, collected roughly 2 weeks before vaccination. These receptors were collected from a man aged 45-60 years who received an inactivated influenza vaccine.

This clonotype was observed many times. V usage is TRBV24-1 and J usage is TRBJ2-2, with D uncertain. Germline-derived CDR1 and CDR2 are KGHDR and SFDVKD. V was cut by 9 bases and J by 5 bases, with 6 bases left in between. This CDR3 has 11 residues. The CDR3 coding sequence is TGTGCCACCGGGGAAACCGGGGAGCTGTTTTTT. It encodes CATGETGELFF.

The J gene is TRBJ2-1, the V gene TRBV6-1; D may be TRBD1 (5 bases). The V end lost 5 bases, the J end lost 4 bases, and 15 bases lay between the germline ends. Per the germline V gene, CDR1 is MNHNS and CDR2 is SASEGT. The CDR3 totals 15 residues. The CDR3 protein is CASSPQGIQYNEQFF. The CDR3, as DNA: TGTGCCAGCAGTCCCCAGGGAATCCAGTACAATGAGCAGTTCTTC.

This clonotype occurred a few times. V and J are TRBV24-1 and TRBJ2-1; D is unclear. From germline, CDR1 is KGHDR and CDR2 SFDVKD. The CDR3 runs 13 residues. V shed 5 bases and J shed 8 bases, with 12 bases lying between them. The CDR3 protein is CATSGRARHEQFF. CDR3 nucleotide sequence: TGTGCCACCAGTGGCCGGGCCCGACATGAGCAGTTCTTC.

This chain joins TRBV27 and TRBJ1-2; no firm D call. CDR1 and CDR2 (germline): MNHEY, SMNVEV (reference sequence). V was clipped by 0 bases and J by 0 bases, with 5 bases between them. The CDR3 is made up of 14 amino acids. The DNA for the CDR3 is TGTGCCAGCAGTTTATCGACTTCTAACTATGGCTACACCTTC. It yields the protein CASSLSTSNYGYTF.

This clonotype was seen at least ten times. The J gene is TRBJ1-2, the V gene TRBV15, with D uncertain. The CDR3 loop spans 13 amino acids. V was pared by 2 bases and J by 2 bases, with 6 bases between. Germline V gene data show CDR1 as LNHNV and CDR2 as YYDKDF (reference sequence). This CDR3 reads CATSRQTNYGYTF. The CDR3 DNA reads as TGTGCCACCAGCAGACAGACCAACTATGGCTACACCTTC.

V usage is TRBV9 and J usage is TRBJ2-3; 9 nucleotides line up with TRBD2. The germline gives CDR1 SGDLS, CDR2 YYNGEE. Germline trimming cut 4 bases from V and 5 bases from J; bases unmatched to any gene: 11. The CDR3 has 16 residues. CDR3 bases: TGTGCCAGCAGCCGATGGCGGGAGGGCCTTGGAGATACGCAGTATTTT. Protein product: CASSRWREGLGDTQYF.

This clonotype has just a few counts. The chain combines TRBV6-1 with TRBJ2-1; TRBD2 agrees at 8 bases. V was clipped by 8 bases and J by 8 bases; unmatched bases: 17. The CDR3 extends over 16 amino acids. Germline CDR1 reads MNHNS; CDR2 reads SASEGT. CDR3 protein: CASRLHSSGSSDEQFF. The CDR3 region has the DNA TGTGCCAGCCGACTACACTCAAGCGGGAGTAGCGATGAGCAGTTCTTC.

This clonotype has a handful of counts. The gene calls are TRBV20-1 and TRBJ1-6, with 7 bases identical to TRBD1. The CDR3 loop spans 14 amino acids. Germline V lookup: CDR1 DFQATT, CDR2 SNEGSKA (reference sequence). J was trimmed by 8 bases and V by 1 base; bases with no gene match: 5. The CDR3 DNA follows: TGCAGTGCTAGAGGACAGGGTTATGATTCACCCCTCCACTTT. This sequence encodes CSARGQGYDSPLHF.

V gene TRBV6-2 or TRBV6-3 combines with J gene TRBJ2-2, with D possibly being TRBD1 (6 bases). The CDR3 has 15 residues. Germline CDR1 MNHEY, CDR2 SVGEGT. Trimming removed 6 bases from V and 4 bases from J, with 15 bases in between. The CDR3 sequence is CASRKDRRTTGELFF. In nucleotides, the CDR3 is TGTGCCAGCAGAAAGGACAGACGAACCACCGGGGAGCTGTTTTTT.

The chain uses TRBV7-2 and TRBJ2-5; TRBD2 is a possible D gene (6 bases). Germline CDR1 and CDR2: SGHTA and FQGNSA. This CDR3 is built from 14 residues. The V end lost 4 bases, the J end lost 5 bases, and 14 bases lay between the germline ends. For the CDR3, the DNA is TGTGCCAGCAGCTCGCGGGGCAGTCGGGAGACCCAGTACTTC. Amino acids: CASSSRGSRETQYF.

With regard to this clonotype: Given a much more abundant clone one base away, this may be a read error. This chain joins TRBV5-6 and TRBJ2-4; 8 bases are shared with TRBD1. Germline V lookup: CDR1 SGHDT, CDR2 YYEEEE. The CDR3 totals 17 residues. The ends lost 4 bases at V and 1 base at J; junction bases unmatched: 10. The CDR3 bases are TGTGCCAGCAGCCTACAGGGGGGCTGGGGGGCCAAAAACATTCAGTACTTC. Its translation is CASSLQGGWGAKNIQYF.